This T cell receptor beta chain was captured by sequencing in a study of T cells after yellow fever vaccination. Study summary: For low cell numbers, libraries were made with SMART-Seq v4 Ultra Low Input.

Study results and caveats: Boosting was followed by the reappearance of most primary-vaccination clones (approximately 95% CD4, more than 70% CD8). The CD4 and CD8 compartments had a small share of their clonotypes in common.

This CDR3 spans 11 amino acids. Trimming left V 6 bases short and J 15 bases short, with 15 bases between. As TCR cDNA was made by 5'RACE template switching, a universal primer site and UMIs were added. TCRdb recomputed calls from the 5' RACE reads with MiXCR, one row per CDR3 protein. The sample lists roughly 500,000 distinct CDR3 sequences, approximately 21% occurring once. On this clonotype itself: Its specificity is unknown.

This material consisted of PBMCs, taken 15 days after the yellow fever booster vaccination. The sequence derives from a man aged 30 to 39 who received the YFV17D yellow fever vaccine. The V call is TRBV12-3 or TRBV12-4, the J call TRBJ2-1; tentatively, D is TRBD1 (6 bases). The CDR3 DNA sequence: TGTGCCAGCAGCCGTGGGGGCGGAGGGTTCTTC. Protein sequence: CASSRGGGGFF.